Detailed here is one T cell receptor beta chain. In the source study's methods: Nucleated cell counts were estimated from reference gene primer amplification. Data came from immunoSEQ multiplex PCR; TCRdb stores just in-frame clones and leaves some out. V, J and clone size reflect that table, while D and trimming were determined from the DNA. The sample includes around 250,000 clones, roughly 86% seen only once; the top ten take 7.1%. This entry comes from a study of blood T cell repertoires in COVID-19. In the study overall: Both acute and convalescent COVID-19 samples were obtained from the United States, Italy and Spain. T cells, B-cell-depleted T cells, or PBMCs provided the cDNA or gDNA that served as material.

V lost 7 bases, J lost 3 bases, and 9 bases stayed unmatched. Germline V gene data show CDR1 as SGHTA and CDR2 as FQGNSA. The CDR3 has 14 residues. V usage is TRBV7-2 and J usage is TRBJ2-7; 7 bases line up with TRBD1. The specimen was peripheral blood. This receptor was taken from a woman between 65 and 79 years old with active or convalescent COVID-19. The CDR3 nucleotides read TGTGCCAGCAACCTACAGGGGAGCGACTACGAGCAGTACTTC. Its translation is CASNLQGSDYEQYF.